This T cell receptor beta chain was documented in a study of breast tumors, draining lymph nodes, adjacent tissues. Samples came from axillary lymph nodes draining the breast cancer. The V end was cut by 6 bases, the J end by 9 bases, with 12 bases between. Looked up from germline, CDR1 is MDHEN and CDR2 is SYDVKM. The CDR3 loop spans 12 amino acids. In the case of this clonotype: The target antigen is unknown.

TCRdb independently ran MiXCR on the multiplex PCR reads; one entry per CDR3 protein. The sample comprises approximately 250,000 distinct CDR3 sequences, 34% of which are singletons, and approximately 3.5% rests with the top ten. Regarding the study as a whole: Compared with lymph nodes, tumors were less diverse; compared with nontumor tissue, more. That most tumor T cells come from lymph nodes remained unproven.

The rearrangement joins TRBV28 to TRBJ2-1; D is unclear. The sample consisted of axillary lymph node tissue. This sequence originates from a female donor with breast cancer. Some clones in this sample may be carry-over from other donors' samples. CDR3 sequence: CASSTSSPEQFF. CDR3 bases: TGTGCCAGCAGCACATCGAGTCCTGAGCAGTTCTTC.